This T cell receptor beta chain was sequenced for a study of cytomegalovirus exposure and HLA in healthy donors (dated by TCRdb to about 2017). Some background on the complete study: According to an earlier analysis of 550 to 750 of the donors, 150 million to 200 million T cells yielded 117 million unique TCR beta sequences and about 300 Gb of sequence data. Donor age, sex, ethnicity and CMV serostatus were compiled alongside the repertoire data. The study was designed to test whether signatures of past pathogen exposure could be identified by cataloging public T cell receptors. A later genetic analysis took genome-wide SNP genotypes for about 65% of the 666 donors and used that subset as a discovery cohort. Among approximately 370 genotyped donors of the cohort, an average of about 220,000 unique TCR beta nucleotide sequences was sequenced per donor, of which 15% to 20% were non-productive. To predict cytomegalovirus infection status, the study brought together high-throughput TCR immunosequencing, statistical association of individual TCRs with disease status, and machine learning. Roughly 5 DR-DQ haplotypes were treated as single units for association and clustering because of strong linkage in the cohort. An earlier analysis of around 580 of the donors used high-throughput TCR beta sequencing to judge whether each TCR beta V gene segment behaved as functional or pseudogenic. Both class I and class II loci were covered by HLA typing, at four-digit resolution. The later analysis used no new phenotypic data to find candidate immune exposures, relying instead on TCR beta sequences and their occurrence across donors. The number of typed donors differed by locus: about 620-640 for A, B, C, DRB1 and DQB1; approximately 530 for DQA1; around 580 for DPA1; and some 430 for DPB1. An early release covering approximately 600 HLA-typed donors comprised about 300 gigabases of sequencing data and around 80 million unique TCR sequences. Among the roughly 370 genotyped donors, around 81% belonged to the genetic ancestry cluster associated with self-reported Caucasian donors. All discovery cohort repertoires had been generated on a single sequencing platform. A separate validation cohort of roughly 130 different subjects was used in addition to the roughly 700-subject first cohort. The study profiled the T cell repertoires of some 610 subjects by immunosequencing and related them to cytomegalovirus serostatus. A later analysis re-examined previously published TCR beta repertoires from roughly 720 donors and added high-resolution HLA genotyping to investigate patterns of TCR occurrence.

The germline V gene provides CDR1 MNHNS and CDR2 SASEGT. Deletion took 3 bases off V and 5 bases off J, with a span of 18 bases between the germline ends. The CDR3 runs 16 residues from the cysteine to the phenylalanine. Only the CDR3 DNA stays, 48 bases, in frame from base 1. The cohort was made up of 666 healthy bone marrow donors. All cohort members were sampled while nominally healthy, although unrecorded immune exposures were likely present. The donor was CMV seropositive and belonged to the group of around 300 seropositive cohort members. Every donor gave a peripheral blood sample, and the peripheral blood mononuclear cells from that sample were used for TCR beta sequencing. Genomic DNA extraction from the blood cell samples was performed with the Qiagen DNeasy Blood Extraction Kit. On this clone itself: Its antigen is unknown. No much larger clonotype is one base removed from it; base qualities were not supplied.

Broad study findings and their caveats: A later analysis associated about 17,000 TCR beta sequences with specific HLA alleles at a false discovery rate of 0.05. Compared with the roughly 600-donor mean, donors in an Asian-associated ancestry cluster had fewer N-insertions in productive TCRs, according to a later genetic analysis. Presence/absence analyses assumed roughly uniform sequencing depth across donors, an assumption that may not hold. In an earlier analysis of approximately 590 of the donors, most TCR beta V segments were observed in productive rearrangements about 90% or about 30% of the time, broadly matching IMGT annotations. The authors suggested that the approach could potentially be extended to other disease states and immunological phenotypes. The earlier analysis of almost 600 of the donors excluded roughly 17 rarely observed V segments, including chromosome 9 orphons, because counts were too low. A further reported finding was that TCR beta sequences accurately predicted the HLA-A and HLA-B alleles for most subjects in the first cohort. An association between a missense DCLRE1C variant and V-gene and J-gene trimming of TCR beta chains was found in a later genetic analysis and replicated in an independent cohort. Because HLA typing was unavailable for some donors at each locus, only the typed subset was used in association tests. The study listed 150 to 200 TCR beta chains as associated with cytomegalovirus. Most TCR sequences were seen in very few donors, while some public TCRs were found in many individuals. In a later analysis, HLA-associated TCR beta chains showed more clonal expansion and lower generation probabilities than non-associated chains that were equally common. In a later analysis, TCR association rates were found to vary across HLA loci, with the most associated TCRs seen for DRB1 alleles and the fewest for HLA-C alleles. Correlated functional status among segregating V segments might be attributable to linkage disequilibrium, but an unknown experimental factor could not be ruled out. Several of the top co-occurrence clusters appeared to be linked to parvovirus B19, influenza, CMV and Epstein-Barr virus, according to a later analysis. Some IMGT-functional V segments, including TRBV6-2 and TRBV6-3, could not be told apart with the 87-base-pair reads, so those segments were excluded. A group of highly shared sequence variants was considered likely to be a technical artifact of the sequencing pipeline. Assigning TCR associations to individual alleles was difficult when HLA alleles, especially DR and DQ, strongly co-occurred. Three of the identified cytomegalovirus-associated TCR beta chains were confirmed in vitro to be specific for cytomegalovirus antigens. This cohort had only TCR beta chains sequenced, and the lack of alpha or paired-chain data limited which features could be detected. Immune exposure information for the cohort was limited to CMV serostatus. The classifier was reported to diagnose cytomegalovirus status with high specificity and sensitivity in both the original and validation cohorts. According to a later analysis, most CMV-associated TCR beta chains appeared to be HLA-restricted, and the HLA associations seemed to be driven largely by CMV exposure.

The receptor library was made with the immunoSEQ multiplex PCR assay. A mixture of 60 forward primers for TCR Vbeta segments and 13 reverse primers for TCR Jbeta segments was used in the multiplex PCR. The CDR3 region of rearranged TCR beta genes was amplified from genomic DNA by a multiplex PCR assay. The amplified TCR beta libraries were sequenced on the Illumina HiSeq System as 87-base-pair reads. The original methods were these. A later analysis counted tens of millions of unique TCR beta chains across the 666 repertoires, and 10 million to 11 million of these chains were shared by at least two donors. Raw reads were error-corrected and collapsed into unique sequences with a nearest-neighbor algorithm that merged closely related sequences to remove PCR and sequencing errors. Alignment of CDR3 sequences to IMGT reference sequences was used to assign V, D and J gene segments. For a sequence to be retained, a match of at least six nucleotides was required to both a V gene segment and a J gene segment. Rearrangements were classified as productive when the CDR3 lacked stop codons and remained in frame with V and J, and all other rearrangements were classified as non-productive. CDR3 was defined by IMGT convention, running from the second conserved V-encoded cysteine to the conserved J-encoded phenylalanine. Sequences without an unambiguous match to a single V gene segment were excluded from the earlier analysis of over 500 of the donors. An earlier analysis of 550 to 650 of the donors classified V segments as functional when productive rearrangements were above 56.7% and as segregating when the standard deviation between donors was above 5%. A statistical classification framework was built to diagnose cytomegalovirus status from the catalog of TCR beta chain sequences. V and J gene assignment, in a later analysis, came from comparing TCR nucleotide sequences with IMGT/GENE-DB human TR gene sequences. In a later analysis, CDR3 sequences and most-parsimonious VDJ recombination scenarios were assigned using the TCRdist pipeline. A later analysis defined each TCR beta chain by its CDR3 amino acid sequence plus V-gene family, and excluded reads lacking a unique V-gene family. As a way to deal with suspected cross-contamination and a sequencing artifact, a later analysis dropped approximately 590 nucleotide sequences that were highly shared and had low generation probability. In a later analysis, a clonal expansion index was calculated for each public chain from normalized within-repertoire ranks of inferred template counts. In a later analysis, generation probabilities were computed with a VDJ recombination model fitted to out-of-frame rearrangements, and the resulting probabilities were checked against IGoR. Hypergeometric tests were used in a later analysis to score TCR-TCR, TCR-HLA and TCR-CMV co-occurrence, with a repertoire-size bias correction applied to the TCR pairs. To estimate false discovery rates, a later analysis permuted the HLA or CMV assignments 20 times. A later analysis grouped co-occurring TCRs with DBSCAN, adding TCRdist sequence similarity when clustering within HLA-allele-positive subsets. Co-occurrence clustering excluded repertoires with fewer than 30,000 or more than 120,000 public chains, plus five with anomalous nucleotide sharing. Entries here come from immuneACCESS through TCRdb and include only in-frame sequences with V and J called. Some clones fail to appear in such tables; in the studies checked, an unresolved V gene covers under half of the shortfall, and the cause of the remainder is unknown. Clone size and the V and J calls come from that table; the DNA yielded D and trimming. In all, the sample holds 95,000 to 130,000 clones, and roughly three fifths of those were seen once. The ten largest clones represent 8.5% to 9.5% of the sample.

The receptor was derived from a woman aged 40 to 50 in good health and CMV-seropositive. The chain was built from TRBV6-1 and TRBJ2-3; a weak D assignment points to TRBD1 (6 bases agree). The material sequenced was PBMCs. At the DNA level, the sequence is TGTGCCAGCAGTGAGGCAAGCAGGGGTATTGGAGATACGCAGTATTTT. Translated, it reads CASSEASRGIGDTQYF.